The entry that follows covers one T cell receptor (beta chain) sequence. Recruitment covered roughly 24 US areas and drew participants whose ages spanned roughly 18 to 89 years. The CDR3 spans 14 residues. Germline V lookup: CDR1 SGHTA, CDR2 FQGNSA. Trimming took 5 bases from V and 3 from J, leaving 14 bases between them. The sample belongs to a study of blood T cell repertoires in COVID-19. Study details: There were acute and convalescent COVID-19 samples, and they came from the United States, Italy and Spain.

Sequenced by immunoSEQ multiplex PCR; TCRdb stores in-frame clones only, minus some. The table shows roughly 310,000 clones, with 89% occurring only once. Sequences were obtained from PBMCs or T cells enriched from blood (not recorded which). The source is a woman aged 40 to 50 who had recovered from COVID-19. The V gene is TRBV7-2, the J gene TRBJ2-7; possible D gene TRBD2, 5 bases. CDR3 residues: CASSPQTGFYEQYF. The DNA for the CDR3 is TGTGCCAGCAGCCCTCAGACGGGATTCTACGAGCAGTACTTC.